The rows below give T cell receptor beta chains drawn from one sample of a study of regulatory T cells in long-lasting Graves disease. Using its own MiXCR run on the multiplex PCR reads, TCRdb lists one record per CDR3 protein. In the table there are roughly 360,000 distinct CDR3 sequences, about 12% of which are singletons. These data were likewise used in another study, on T cells in Graves' hyperthyroidism and ophthalmopathy.

This sample comprised peripheral blood mononuclear cells (PBMCs), obtained at new diagnosis, from a patient treated with antithyroid drugs. The source of these receptors is a young woman with Graves disease. The CDR3 runs from the conserved cysteine through the conserved F or W. A D gene is named only where the DNA matches it firmly. Where a row states a size, it is once, few, many or the class of an expanded clone; other rows omit it.

CDR3 DNA,CDR3 protein,V gene,clone size,J gene,D gene
TGTGCCAGCAGTGGATTTCCCGGGACTAGCGGGAGCGGCACCGGGGAGCTGTTTTTT,CASSGFPGTSGSGTGELFF,TRBV2,-,TRBJ2-2,TRBD2
TGCAGTGCTAGAGATTCCGCCTTTAGCGGCACGTACCAAGAGACCCAGTACTTC,CSARDSAFSGTYQETQYF,TRBV20-1,many,TRBJ2-5,-
TGTGCCAGCTCCCCGAATAGGGAGACCCAGTACTTC,CASSPNRETQYF,TRBV18,-,TRBJ2-5,-
TGTGCCAGCAGTTATTCCGGGACAGGGGCCTATGGCTACACCTTC,CASSYSGTGAYGYTF,TRBV6-2/TRBV6-3,-,TRBJ1-2,TRBD1
TGCAGTGCCCGGGAGGCTGGAGCAAGCACAGATACGCAGTATTTT,CSAREAGASTDTQYF,TRBV20-1,many,TRBJ2-3,TRBD2
TGTGCCAGCAGTCCCACTAGCGGGGCTTTTAGCTCCTACGAGCAGTACTTC,CASSPTSGAFSSYEQYF,TRBV28,many,TRBJ2-7,TRBD2
TGCGCCAGCAGCTCGGGGGACAGGGGCCATTCACCCCTCCACTTT,CASSSGDRGHSPLHF,TRBV4-3,many,TRBJ1-6,TRBD1
TGTGCCAGCAGTCCGACGAAGGGGACAAAACTGTATGGCTACACCTTC,CASSPTKGTKLYGYTF,TRBV27,many,TRBJ1-2,-
TGTGCCAGCAGCCACATGTTAGCCTACGAGCAGTACTTC,CASSHMLAYEQYF,TRBV13,few,TRBJ2-7,-
TGTGCCAGCAGCTTTAAGGGTAAACCTGAAGCTTTCTTT,CASSFKGKPEAFF,TRBV7-2,few,TRBJ1-1,-
TGTGCACTAAAAGGGGGGAGGGATACGCAGTATTTT,CALKGGRDTQYF,TRBV6-1,-,TRBJ2-3,-
TGTGCCAGCAGTTCCTCCGGGACACTATACTACAATGAGCAGTTCTTC,CASSSSGTLYYNEQFF,TRBV6-2/TRBV6-3,-,TRBJ2-1,-
TGTGCCAGCAGTCACAGGGGGCGACGAGGCACAGATACGCAGTATTTT,CASSHRGRRGTDTQYF,TRBV12-3/TRBV12-4,many,TRBJ2-3,TRBD1
TGTGCCAGCAGTTTACAAGCGCGAGACACAGATACGCAGTATTTT,CASSLQARDTDTQYF,TRBV28,few,TRBJ2-3,-
TGTGCCAGCAGCACAGGAGTAAGGGCTTCAGGAAACACCATATATTTT,CASSTGVRASGNTIYF,TRBV7-8,many,TRBJ1-3,-
TGTGCCAGCAGCTTGGGTGTTAGCGCGACCACAGATACGCAGTATTTT,CASSLGVSATTDTQYF,TRBV5-5,many,TRBJ2-3,-
TGCAGTGCCTTATGGGGGGCGTCGGGACTCTACGAGCAGTACTTC,CSALWGASGLYEQYF,TRBV20-1,many,TRBJ2-7,-
TGTGCCAGCAGTACCCGGGGCGACAGGGGCTATACTCCTAGCAATCAGCCCCAGCATTTT,CASSTRGDRGYTPSNQPQHF,TRBV6-1,few,TRBJ1-5,TRBD1
TGTGCCAGCTCGGAGGCGGGAGGACTCGAGCAGTACTTC,CASSEAGGLEQYF,TRBV7-9,few,TRBJ2-7,TRBD2
TGTGCCAGCACGTATTACACCGGGGAGCTGTTTTTT,CASTYYTGELFF,TRBV12-3/TRBV12-4,many,TRBJ2-2,-
TGTGCCAGCAGTGGACAGGGCACGAACACCGGGGAGCTGTTTTTT,CASSGQGTNTGELFF,TRBV6-1,-,TRBJ2-2,TRBD1
TGTGCCAGCAGCTTAAATCTGGGACTAGGCAATGAGCAGTTCTTC,CASSLNLGLGNEQFF,TRBV11-2,many,TRBJ2-1,TRBD2
TGTGCCAGCAGCTATGAGGGGGGGACTGAAGCTTTCTTT,CASSYEGGTEAFF,TRBV11-2,many,TRBJ1-1,-
TGTGCCAGCAGCCAGGCTCAGGGAGGCACTGAAGCTTTCTTT,CASSQAQGGTEAFF,TRBV14,many,TRBJ1-1,-
TGTGCCAGCAGCTTCCCGTCCTCCTACAATGAGCAGTTCTTC,CASSFPSSYNEQFF,TRBV3-1,-,TRBJ2-1,-
TGTGCCAGCAGTCTCCGACAGCACTCCTACGAGCAGTACTTC,CASSLRQHSYEQYF,TRBV12-3/TRBV12-4,few,TRBJ2-7,-
TGTGCCAGCAGCCCAAACAGGCTAACTAACTATGGCTACACCTTC,CASSPNRLTNYGYTF,TRBV7-3,many,TRBJ1-2,-
TGTGCCAGCAGCTTATCCTTTGGACTAGCGGGAGATGTGGAGACCCAGTACTTC,CASSLSFGLAGDVETQYF,TRBV11-2,many,TRBJ2-5,TRBD2
TGTGCCAGCAGCGGGACTAGCGGGAATCAAGAGACCCAGTACTTC,CASSGTSGNQETQYF,TRBV3-1,few,TRBJ2-5,TRBD2
TGTGCCAGCAGCGTAGATTACGGGGCCTACGAGCAGTACTTC,CASSVDYGAYEQYF,TRBV9,-,TRBJ2-7,-
TGCAGTGCTAGAAAGCACGACATCGCCGGACCGAACACTGAAGCTTTCTTT,CSARKHDIAGPNTEAFF,TRBV20-1,many,TRBJ1-1,-
TGTGCCAGCGTGAGGGGTTGGACTAATAACTATGGCTACACCTTC,CASVRGWTNNYGYTF,TRBV6-1,many,TRBJ1-2,-
TGTGCCAGCATGGGGAACACTGAAGCTTTCTTT,CASMGNTEAFF,TRBV6-1,many,TRBJ1-1,-
TGTGCCAGCAGCTTTAGTGGGGGGCGGACTGAAGCTTTCTTT,CASSFSGGRTEAFF,TRBV7-9,many,TRBJ1-1,-
TGTGCCAGCAGCTTATTGAAAAGGGGAGAAGGCTACACCTTC,CASSLLKRGEGYTF,TRBV7-2,many,TRBJ1-2,-
TGTGCCAGCAGCGGGCGGGGAAACACCATATATTTT,CASSGRGNTIYF,TRBV7-9,-,TRBJ1-3,-
TGTGCCAGCAAAAAGCACGGGTGCGTCCGCGGGGGAGATACGCAGTATTTT,CASKKHGCVRGGDTQYF,TRBV11-3,many,TRBJ2-3,TRBD2
TGTGCCAGTAAGGGGATATGGACTCTCGACTCCGGGGATCAGCCCCAGCATTTT,CASKGIWTLDSGDQPQHF,TRBV19,-,TRBJ1-5,-
TGTGCCAGCAGTGCACTAGCGGGGGGGTTTAGAGAGACCCAGTACTTC,CASSALAGGFRETQYF,TRBV2,-,TRBJ2-5,TRBD2
TGTGCCAGCAGTTATGATTCTCGTTGGGTGAGCTCTGGGGCCAACGTCCTGACTTTC,CASSYDSRWVSSGANVLTF,TRBV6-2/TRBV6-3,-,TRBJ2-6,-
TGTGCCAGCAGCAGCGCGACCAGTCCATCCACAGATACGCAGTATTTT,CASSSATSPSTDTQYF,TRBV28,-,TRBJ2-3,-
TGTGCCAGCAGCCAAGAAAGGTCCTACGAGCAGTGCTTC,CASSQERSYEQCF,TRBV4-2,few,TRBJ2-7,-
TGTGCCAGCAGCTTAGTAGCAGGGGCTCGCGGAGGCTACACCTTC,CASSLVAGARGGYTF,TRBV7-8,many,TRBJ1-2,-
TGTGCCAGCAGCTTACAGCCAGATGGCTACACCTTC,CASSLQPDGYTF,TRBV11-2,many,TRBJ1-2,-
TGTGCCAGCAGCTTTGGGTTTGGGGCCAACGTCCTGACTTTC,CASSFGFGANVLTF,TRBV7-8,few,TRBJ2-6,-
TGTGCCAGCAGCCCCCCCGGGTATATACTCTCTGGGGCCAACGTCCTGACTTTC,CASSPPGYILSGANVLTF,TRBV7-9,many,TRBJ2-6,-
TGTGCCAGCTCACCACGGAGGAACAGAGGGGTTCGAGGGGAGACCCAGTACTTC,CASSPRRNRGVRGETQYF,TRBV18,many,TRBJ2-5,-
TGTGCCAGCAGTTTATGGGTACATCAGCCCCAGCATTTT,CASSLWVHQPQHF,TRBV28,many,TRBJ1-5,-
TGTGCCAGCAGTTTAGGGACAGGACGCGAGCCGAACACCGGGGAGCTGTTTTTT,CASSLGTGREPNTGELFF,TRBV28,few,TRBJ2-2,TRBD1
TGTGCCATCAGCGGGCAGCTAGAGACAGATACGCAGTATTTT,CAISGQLETDTQYF,TRBV10-3,many,TRBJ2-3,-
TGTGCCACCAGTGATTTGCCTGGACAGACTTCGAACACCGGGGAGCTGTTTTTT,CATSDLPGQTSNTGELFF,TRBV24-1,-,TRBJ2-2,-
TGCAGCGTTCAGCAGACTGAAGCTTTCTTT,CSVQQTEAFF,TRBV29-1,-,TRBJ1-1,-
TGTGCCAGCAGCCCGGGCGAGGCAGGGGGCAACTATGGCTACACCTTC,CASSPGEAGGNYGYTF,TRBV5-7,many,TRBJ1-2,TRBD1
TGTGCCAGCAGCACGGGACTAGGAGGCACCGGGGAGCTGTTTTTT,CASSTGLGGTGELFF,TRBV7-3,many,TRBJ2-2,TRBD2
TGTGCCAGCAGCCCTTCGGGTGGATCCCACGAGCAGTACTTC,CASSPSGGSHEQYF,TRBV9,few,TRBJ2-7,-
TGTGCCAGCATTGAGGGCTGGGGGAACGAGCAGTACTTC,CASIEGWGNEQYF,TRBV2,many,TRBJ2-7,-
TGTGCCAGCAGGAGGACAGGGGCTCTAGACAATGAGCAGTTCTTC,CASRRTGALDNEQFF,TRBV13,many,TRBJ2-1,TRBD1
TGTGCCAGCAGTTTAACTCTTTCCTACGAGCAGTACTTC,CASSLTLSYEQYF,TRBV27,many,TRBJ2-7,-